The 24 T cell receptor beta chains presented below share a single source sample, sequenced in a study of OX40 agonist ivuxolimab in advanced cancers. TCRdb keeps only in-frame clones here, not all; method: immunoSEQ multiplex PCR. Altogether some 96,000 clones are present, under 95% being singletons, with the ten largest covering approximately 0.54%. The sample in question was CD4+ or CD8+ T cells sorted from blood, obtained in a trial of the OX40 agonist ivuxolimab. These receptors all come from an adult with an advanced solid tumor such as melanoma, head and neck, liver or kidney cancer.

The rearrangement links TRBV19 to TRBJ2-3; D may match TRBD1 or TRBD2 (5 bases each). Trimming pared 2 bases from V and 3 bases from J, leaving 12 bases between. The CDR3 is made up of 15 amino acids. Germline CDR1 and CDR2: LNHDA and SQIVND (reference sequence). The CDR3 here is CASSIWGRETDTQYF. In nucleotides, the CDR3 is TGTGCCAGTAGTATATGGGGCAGGGAGACAGATACGCAGTATTTT.

The chain uses TRBV29-1 and TRBJ2-2; 12 bases fit TRBD2. Germline V gene data show CDR1 as SQVTM and CDR2 as ANQGSEA. The CDR3 consists of 18 residues. The junction had 8 bases not matched to a gene; V was cut back by 2 bases and J by 1 base. The CDR3 here is CSVETSGRKTQNTGELFF. The DNA for the CDR3 is TGCAGCGTTGAAACTAGCGGGAGGAAAACTCAGAACACCGGGGAGCTGTTTTTT.

J is TRBJ1-4 and V is TRBV9; no reliable D call. The length of the CDR3 is 14 residues. The V end lost 0 bases, the J end lost 7 bases, and 10 bases lay between the germline ends. Germline V gives CDR1 SGDLS, CDR2 YYNGEE. The DNA for the CDR3 is TGTGCCAGCAGCGTAGAGGCAGGTGGTGAAAAACTGTTTTTT. It translates to CASSVEAGGEKLFF.

This chain joins TRBV19 and TRBJ1-3, with a weak D call TRBD1 (5 bases). V lost 6 bases, J lost 4 bases, and 19 bases lay in between. Germline V gives CDR1 LNHDA, CDR2 SQIVND (reference sequence). The CDR3 covers 16 residues. The CDR3 region has the DNA TGTGCCAGTAGCCTGACGAGTGGGGCCGGAGGAAACACCATATATTTT. Translated, it gives CASSLTSGAGGNTIYF.

The genes are TRBV30 and TRBJ1-2; the D gene is possibly TRBD1 (6 bases). V was shortened by 0 bases and J by 4 bases, with 15 bases between the two germline ends. The V gene's germline CDR1 is GTSNPN and CDR2 SVGIG (reference sequence). This CDR3 has 15 residues. CDR3 sequence reads: CAWSVGGAAPYGYTF. In DNA, the CDR3 is TGTGCCTGGAGTGTAGGGGGGGCGGCCCCCTATGGCTACACCTTC.

This clone is a singleton in its sample. The chain links TRBV4-3 to TRBJ2-5; D may correspond to TRBD1 or TRBD2 (7 bases each). Germline V lookup: CDR1 LGHNA, CDR2 YSLEER. V dropped 8 bases and J dropped 5 bases, with 18 bases sitting between them. This CDR3 spans 14 amino acids. The CDR3 region is CASRRQAGQETQYF. The DNA of the CDR3 is TGCGCCAGCCGAAGGCAAGCGGGACAGGAGACCCAGTACTTC.

J is TRBJ1-2 and V is TRBV27; TRBD1 might be the D (5 bases). The CDR3 consists of 14 residues. Germline-derived CDR1 and CDR2 are MNHEY and SMNVEV (reference sequence). V was trimmed by 6 bases and J by 4 bases, leaving 15 bases between them. The CDR3 reads CASRNSGGFYGYTF. As DNA, the CDR3 is TGTGCCAGCAGGAATTCGGGGGGATTCTATGGCTACACCTTC.

This clone has just one count. The chain employs TRBV28 and TRBJ1-5, with D hard to call. CDR1 is MDHEN and CDR2 is SYDVKM in the germline V gene. V was trimmed by 6 bases and J by 4 bases, leaving 13 bases between them. This CDR3 comprises 14 residues. The CDR3 DNA follows: TGTGCCAGCAGCCCGAGGAGGTTGAATCAGCCCCAGCATTTT. Its protein product is CASSPRRLNQPQHF.

V usage is TRBV11-1 and J usage is TRBJ2-2; 14 bases match TRBD2. CDR1 and CDR2 (germline): SGHAT, FQDESV (reference sequence). J gave up 6 bases and V 4 bases, and 10 bases lay outside the gene matches. The CDR3 has 18 amino acids. This CDR3 reads CASSSRLAGGRWSGELFF. CDR3 bases: TGTGCCAGCAGCTCCCGACTAGCGGGAGGGCGATGGTCCGGGGAGCTGTTTTTT. The full variable domain, in which reference TRBV11-1 and TRBJ2-2 provide the parts outside the CDR3, is EAEVAQSPRYKITEKSQAVAFWCDPISGHATLYWYRQILGQGPELLVQFQDESVVDDSQLPKDRFSAERLKGVDSTLKIQPAELGDSAMYLCASSSRLAGGRWSGELFFGEGSRLTVL.

This chain uses TRBV2 with TRBJ2-1; 9 bases agree with TRBD2. CDR1 is SNHLY, CDR2 FYNNEI, per germline. Losses at the gene ends were 2 bases for V and 8 bases for J; bases not matched to a gene: 10. This CDR3 contains 16 residues. CDR3 residues: CASSEIPSGKVDEQFF. The CDR3 nucleotides read TGTGCCAGCAGTGAAATCCCTAGCGGGAAAGTCGATGAGCAGTTCTTC.

Only one count was recorded for this clone. The chain has TRBV7-2 and TRBJ2-5, with 7 bases identical to TRBD2. Germline-derived CDR1 and CDR2 are SGHTA and FQGNSA. V was pared by 4 bases and J by 3 bases, with 5 bases of the junction left unmatched. This CDR3 comprises 14 residues. The CDR3 region is CASSSGRGEETQYF. CDR3 DNA sequence: TGTGCCAGCAGCTCGGGACGGGGGGAAGAGACCCAGTACTTC.

The CDR3 DNA reads as TGTGCCACCAGCAGAGACCGCCTTAGCTGGGGGAACGGAAACACCATATATTTT. The encoded protein is CATSRDRLSWGNGNTIYF. The V and J genes are TRBV15 and TRBJ1-3; a weak D match, TRBD1 (5 bases). The V end was cut by 0 bases, the J end by 4 bases, with 19 bases between. Germline CDR1 reads LNHNV; CDR2 reads YYDKDF (reference sequence). This CDR3 is built from 18 residues.

The chain couples TRBV28 to TRBJ2-7; 10 bases are a match to TRBD2. CDR1 MDHEN and CDR2 SYDVKM come from the germline V gene. The ends lost 6 bases at V and 5 bases at J; junction bases unmatched: 13. The length of the CDR3 is 16 residues. DNA for the CDR3: TGTGCCAGCAGCTCGCCGGCAGCGGGAGGGTACGACGAGCAGTACTTC. Its translation: CASSSPAAGGYDEQYF.

The rearrangement links TRBV29-1 to TRBJ2-5; 8 bases fit TRBD1. V shed 4 bases, J shed 5 bases, and the junction held 6 bases outside the gene matches. CDR1 and CDR2 (germline): SQVTM, ANQGSEA. This CDR3 spans 13 amino acids. CDR3 amino acids: CSVAQPGGETQYF. The CDR3 DNA sequence: TGCAGCGTTGCCCAGCCAGGGGGCGAGACCCAGTACTTC.

This clone has only one observation. The chain carries TRBV5-1 and TRBJ1-4; D is undetermined. CDR1 and CDR2 (germline): SGHRS, YFSETQ. The CDR3 extends over 13 amino acids. The V end lost 2 bases, the J end lost 5 bases, and 7 bases lay between the germline ends. The CDR3 DNA is TGCGCCAGCAGCTTTGGGGAGAATGAAAAACTGTTTTTT. Translated, it gives CASSFGENEKLFF.

This chain connects TRBV28 to TRBJ1-5, with D maybe TRBD1 (5 bases). The germline V gene encodes CDR1 MDHEN and CDR2 SYDVKM. There are 15 residues in the CDR3. V was trimmed by 7 bases and J by 6 bases, leaving 19 bases between them. CDR3 in amino acids: CASNGGSFVVQPQHF. CDR3 nucleotides: TGTGCCAGCAATGGGGGGTCGTTCGTCGTTCAGCCCCAGCATTTT.

J is TRBJ2-2 and V is TRBV4-3; D is undetermined. Germline V CDR1 and CDR2: LGHNA, YSLEER. V was shortened by 4 bases and J by 15 bases, with 18 bases between the two germline ends. This CDR3 has 13 amino acids. The DNA of the CDR3 is TGCGCCAGCAGCCCAGCCGCCGGGTATAGGGTGTTTTTT. It codes for CASSPAAGYRVFF.

The V gene is TRBV6-5, the J gene TRBJ2-1; 7 bases fit TRBD2. The V segment lost 5 bases and the J segment 7 bases; nucleotides outside the gene matches: 11. The CDR3 length is 15 residues. Looked up from germline, CDR1 is MNHEY and CDR2 is SVGAGI. The CDR3 DNA is TGTGCCAGCAGTCCTCTGGGGAGCGGGGCTAATGAGCAGTTCTTC. This encodes CASSPLGSGANEQFF.

The chain combines TRBV30 with TRBJ2-3; 7 nucleotides agree with TRBD2. The CDR3 length is 14 residues. Germline CDR1 and CDR2: GTSNPN and SVGIG (reference sequence). V was clipped by 3 bases and J by 4 bases; unmatched bases: 7. This CDR3 is CAWRSILAADTQYF. CDR3 coding DNA: TGTGCCTGGAGGTCTATTCTAGCGGCAGATACGCAGTATTTT.

The CDR3 DNA reads TGTGCCAGCAGCTTAATAGCGGGGAACACCGGGGAGCTGTTTTTT. Its protein product is CASSLIAGNTGELFF. The rearrangement links TRBV7-3 to TRBJ2-2, with TRBD2 identical over 7 bases. CDR3 length: 15 residues. Germline lookup yields CDR1 SGHTA and CDR2 FQGTGA. With V trimmed by 1 base and J by 1 base, 0 bases remained unmatched.

CDR3 DNA: TGCAGCGTTTATACAGCCGGGGAAAGAAGACCCTACGAGCAGTACTTC. Translating gives CSVYTAGERRPYEQYF. The chain recombines TRBV29-1 with TRBJ2-7; weak D call: TRBD2 (5 bases). This CDR3 is 16 amino acids long. The ends were cut back, 5 bases at V and 2 bases at J, with 22 bases in the middle. Germline V CDR1 and CDR2: SQVTM, ANQGSEA.

The chain couples TRBV27 to TRBJ2-7; 10 bases fit TRBD2. Trimming took 7 bases from V and 0 from J; bases not matched to a gene: 3. In germline, CDR1 is MNHEY, CDR2 SMNVEV (reference sequence). The CDR3 has 14 amino acids. This CDR3 reads CASKLAGVSYEQYF. The CDR3 nucleotides are TGTGCCAGCAAGCTAGCGGGAGTCTCCTACGAGCAGTACTTC.

The chain joins TRBV19 to TRBJ2-2, with D possibly matching TRBD1 (6 bases). The V gene's germline CDR1 is LNHDA and CDR2 SQIVND (reference sequence). The CDR3 sequence is 16 residues long. V shed 9 bases and J shed 1 base, with 18 bases lying between them. CDR3 DNA: TGTGCCAGCGGGAAACAGGGACACCTGAACACCGGGGAGCTGTTTTTT. This sequence encodes CASGKQGHLNTGELFF.

V and J are TRBV7-2 and TRBJ2-7; D remains unclear. Trimming pared 4 bases from V and 4 bases from J, leaving 8 bases between. Germline assignment: CDR1 SGHTA and CDR2 FQGNSA. This CDR3 contains 12 residues. In DNA, the CDR3 is TGTGCCAGCAGCTCCCCCGGGTACGAGCAGTACTTC. Translated: CASSSPGYEQYF.